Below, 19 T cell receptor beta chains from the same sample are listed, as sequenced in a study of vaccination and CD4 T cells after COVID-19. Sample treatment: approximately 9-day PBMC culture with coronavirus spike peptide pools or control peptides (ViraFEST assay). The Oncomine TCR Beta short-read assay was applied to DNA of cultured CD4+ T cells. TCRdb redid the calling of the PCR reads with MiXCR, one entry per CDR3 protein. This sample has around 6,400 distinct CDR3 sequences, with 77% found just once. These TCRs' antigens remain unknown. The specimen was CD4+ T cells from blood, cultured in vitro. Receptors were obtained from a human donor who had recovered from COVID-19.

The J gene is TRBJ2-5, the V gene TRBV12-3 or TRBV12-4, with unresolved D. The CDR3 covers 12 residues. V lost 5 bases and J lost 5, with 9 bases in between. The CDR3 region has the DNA TGTGCCAGCAGTAGCTTGGGGGAGACCCAGTACTTC. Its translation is CASSSLGETQYF.

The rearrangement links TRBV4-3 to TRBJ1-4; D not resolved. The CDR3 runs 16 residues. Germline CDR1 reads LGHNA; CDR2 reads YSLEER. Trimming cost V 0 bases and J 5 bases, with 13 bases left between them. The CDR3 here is CASSQDGQQTNEKLFF. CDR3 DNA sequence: TGCGCCAGCAGCCAAGATGGGCAACAGACAAATGAAAAACTGTTTTTT.

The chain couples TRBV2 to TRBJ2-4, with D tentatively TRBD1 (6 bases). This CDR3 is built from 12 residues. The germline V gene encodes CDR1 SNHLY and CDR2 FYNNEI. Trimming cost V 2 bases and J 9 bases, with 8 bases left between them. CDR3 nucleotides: TGTGCCAGCAGTGAAACAGGGACCATTCAGTACTTC. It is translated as CASSETGTIQYF.

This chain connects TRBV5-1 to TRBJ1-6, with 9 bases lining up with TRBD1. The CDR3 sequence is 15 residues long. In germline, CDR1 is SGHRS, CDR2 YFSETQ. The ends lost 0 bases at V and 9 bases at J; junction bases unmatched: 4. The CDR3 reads CASSLGGQGSSPLHF. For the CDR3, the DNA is TGCGCCAGCAGCTTGGGGGGACAGGGAAGTTCACCCCTCCACTTT. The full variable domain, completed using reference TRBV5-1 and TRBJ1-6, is KAGVTQTPRYLIKTRGQQVTLSCSPISGHRSVSWYQQTPGQGLQFLFEYFSETQRNKGNFPGRFSGRQFSNSRSEMNVSTLELGDSALYLCASSLGGQGSSPLHFGNGTRLTVT.

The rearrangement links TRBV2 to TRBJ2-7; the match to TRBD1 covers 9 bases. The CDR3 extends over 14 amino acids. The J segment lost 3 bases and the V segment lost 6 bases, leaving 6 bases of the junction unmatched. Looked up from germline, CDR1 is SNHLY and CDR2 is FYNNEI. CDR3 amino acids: CASREDRGYYEQYF. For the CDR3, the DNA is TGTGCCAGCAGGGAGGACAGGGGTTACTACGAGCAGTACTTC.

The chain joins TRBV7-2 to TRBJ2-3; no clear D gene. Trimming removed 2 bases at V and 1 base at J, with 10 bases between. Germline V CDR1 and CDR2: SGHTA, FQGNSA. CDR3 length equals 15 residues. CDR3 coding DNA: TGTGCCAGCAGCTTATCTTCGGATCGCACAGATACGCAGTATTTT. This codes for CASSLSSDRTDTQYF. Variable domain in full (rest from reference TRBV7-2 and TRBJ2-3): GAGVSQSPSNKVTEKGKDVELRCDPISGHTALYWYRQSLGQGLEFLIYFQGNSAPDKSGLPSDRFSAERTGGSVSTLTIQRTQQEDSAVYLCASSLSSDRTDTQYFGPGTRLTVL.

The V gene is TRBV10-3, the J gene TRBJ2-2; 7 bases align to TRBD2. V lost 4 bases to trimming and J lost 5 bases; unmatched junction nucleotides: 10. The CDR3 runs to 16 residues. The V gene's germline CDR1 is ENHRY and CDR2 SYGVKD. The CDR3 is CAISVVPSGITGELFF. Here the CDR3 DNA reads TGTGCCATCAGTGTGGTCCCTAGCGGTATAACCGGGGAGCTGTTTTTT.

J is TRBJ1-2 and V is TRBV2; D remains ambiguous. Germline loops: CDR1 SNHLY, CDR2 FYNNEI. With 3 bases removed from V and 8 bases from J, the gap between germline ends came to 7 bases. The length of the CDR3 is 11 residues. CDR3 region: CASSEVFGYTF. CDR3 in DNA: TGTGCCAGCAGTGAGGTATTCGGCTACACCTTC.

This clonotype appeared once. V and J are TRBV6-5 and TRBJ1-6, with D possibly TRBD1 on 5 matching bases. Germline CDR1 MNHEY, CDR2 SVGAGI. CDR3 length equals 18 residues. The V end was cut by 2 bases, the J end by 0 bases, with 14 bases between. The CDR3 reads CASSYTLGASSYNSPLHF. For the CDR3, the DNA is TGTGCCAGCAGTTACACTCTCGGGGCCTCCTCCTATAATTCACCCCTCCACTTT.

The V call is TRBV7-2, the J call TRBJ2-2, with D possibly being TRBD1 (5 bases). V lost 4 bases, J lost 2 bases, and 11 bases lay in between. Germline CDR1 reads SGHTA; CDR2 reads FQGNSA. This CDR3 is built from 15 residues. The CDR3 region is CASSYRNINTGELFF. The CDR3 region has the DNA TGTGCCAGCAGCTACAGGAATATTAACACCGGGGAGCTGTTTTTT.

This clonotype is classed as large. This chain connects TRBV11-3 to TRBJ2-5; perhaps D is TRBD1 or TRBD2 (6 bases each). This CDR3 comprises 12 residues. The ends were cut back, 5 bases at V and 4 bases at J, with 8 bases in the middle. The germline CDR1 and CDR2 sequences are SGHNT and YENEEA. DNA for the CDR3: TGTGCCAGCAGCGAGGGGGGAGAGACCCAGTACTTC. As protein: CASSEGGETQYF.

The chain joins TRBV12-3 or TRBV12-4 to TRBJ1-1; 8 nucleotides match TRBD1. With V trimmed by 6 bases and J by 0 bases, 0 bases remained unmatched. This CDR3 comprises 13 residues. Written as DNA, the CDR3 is TGTGCCAGCAGGGACAGGGTGAACACTGAAGCTTTCTTT. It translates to CASRDRVNTEAFF.

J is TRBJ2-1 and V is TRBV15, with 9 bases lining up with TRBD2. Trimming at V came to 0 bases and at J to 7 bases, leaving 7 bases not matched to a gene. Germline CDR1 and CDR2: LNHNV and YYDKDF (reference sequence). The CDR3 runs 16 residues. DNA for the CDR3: TGTGCCACCAGCAGAGATGGGGGTAGCGGGAGAAATGAGCAGTTCTTC. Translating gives CATSRDGGSGRNEQFF.

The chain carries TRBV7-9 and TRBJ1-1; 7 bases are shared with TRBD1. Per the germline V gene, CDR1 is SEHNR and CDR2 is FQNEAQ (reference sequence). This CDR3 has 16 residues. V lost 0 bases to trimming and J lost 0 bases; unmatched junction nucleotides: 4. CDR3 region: CASSLADRPMNTEAFF. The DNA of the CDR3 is TGTGCCAGCAGCTTAGCGGACAGGCCGATGAACACTGAAGCTTTCTTT.

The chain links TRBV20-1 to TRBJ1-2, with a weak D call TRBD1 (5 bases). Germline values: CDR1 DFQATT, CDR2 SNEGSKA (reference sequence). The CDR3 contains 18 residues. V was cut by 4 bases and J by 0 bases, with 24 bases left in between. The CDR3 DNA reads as TGCAGTGCTACGCGGGCCAAGGGAGAGGGGTGGCCTAACTATGGCTACACCTTC. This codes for CSATRAKGEGWPNYGYTF.

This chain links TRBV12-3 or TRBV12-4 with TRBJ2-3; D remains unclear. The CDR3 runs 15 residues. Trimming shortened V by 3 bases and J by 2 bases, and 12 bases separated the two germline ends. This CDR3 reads CASSFRGLHTDTQYF. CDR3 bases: TGTGCCAGCAGTTTCCGAGGCCTACACACAGATACGCAGTATTTT.

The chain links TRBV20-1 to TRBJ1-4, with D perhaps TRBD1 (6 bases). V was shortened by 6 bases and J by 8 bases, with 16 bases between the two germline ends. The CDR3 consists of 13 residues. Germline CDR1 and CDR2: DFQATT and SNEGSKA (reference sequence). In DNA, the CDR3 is TGCAGTGCCTCTGGACAGTCGGACGAAAAACTGTTTTTT. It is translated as CSASGQSDEKLFF.

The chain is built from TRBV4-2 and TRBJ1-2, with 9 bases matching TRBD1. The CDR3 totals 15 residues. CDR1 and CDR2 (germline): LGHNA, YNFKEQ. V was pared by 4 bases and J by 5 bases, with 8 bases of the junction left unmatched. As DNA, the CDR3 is TGTGCCAGCAGCCGGGACAGGGTTGAGGGGTATGGCTACACCTTC. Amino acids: CASSRDRVEGYGYTF.

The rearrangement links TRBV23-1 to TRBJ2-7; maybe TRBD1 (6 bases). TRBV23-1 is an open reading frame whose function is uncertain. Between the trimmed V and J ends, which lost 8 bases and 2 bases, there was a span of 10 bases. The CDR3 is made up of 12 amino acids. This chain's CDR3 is CASDRYAYEQYF. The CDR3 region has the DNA TGCGCCAGCGACAGGTATGCCTACGAGCAGTACTTC.